The TCR beta chain described here comes from a study of blood T cell repertoires in COVID-19. Study overall: The samples span acute and convalescent COVID-19 from the United States, Italy and Spain. PBMCs, B-cell-depleted T cells, or T cells were the source of the cDNA or gDNA that made up the material.

Losses at the gene ends were 6 bases for V and 4 bases for J; bases not matched to a gene: 11. The germline CDR1 and CDR2 sequences are MDHEN and SYDVKM. The CDR3 contains 16 residues. Original handling: Amplification with reference gene primers provided the estimates of nucleated cell counts. The protocol was immunoSEQ multiplex PCR, while the TCRdb copy is restricted to in-frame clones and leaves out a portion. For V, J and clone size, that table is used; D and trimming come from the DNA. This sample yields over 35,000 clones, of which roughly nine tenths are seen a single time; approximately 14% belongs to the top ten.

This receptor was taken from a woman in her twenties or thirties in a cohort sampled during active COVID-19. The sequenced material came from peripheral blood. The chain couples TRBV28 to TRBJ1-5; TRBD1 agrees at 8 bases. In nucleotides, the CDR3 is TGTGCCAGCAGCACTACCGGGACAGGCCTAAATCAGCCCCAGCATTTT. This codes for CASSTTGTGLNQPQHF.